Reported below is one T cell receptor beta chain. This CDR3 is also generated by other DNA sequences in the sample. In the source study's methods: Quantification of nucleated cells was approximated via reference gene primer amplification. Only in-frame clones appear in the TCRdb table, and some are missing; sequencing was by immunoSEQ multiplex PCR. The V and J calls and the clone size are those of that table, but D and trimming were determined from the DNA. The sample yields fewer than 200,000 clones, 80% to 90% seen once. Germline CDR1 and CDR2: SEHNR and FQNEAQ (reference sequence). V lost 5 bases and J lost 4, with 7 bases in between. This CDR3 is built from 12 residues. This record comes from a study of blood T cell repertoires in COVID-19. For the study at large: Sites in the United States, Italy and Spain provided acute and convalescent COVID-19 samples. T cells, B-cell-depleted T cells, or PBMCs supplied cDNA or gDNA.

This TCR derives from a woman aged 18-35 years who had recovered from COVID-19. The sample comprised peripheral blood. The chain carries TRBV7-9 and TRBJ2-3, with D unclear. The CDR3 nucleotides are TGTGCCAGCAGCCCTCTGTCAGATACGCAGTATTTT. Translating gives CASSPLSDTQYF. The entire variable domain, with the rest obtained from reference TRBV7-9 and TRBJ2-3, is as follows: DTGVSQNPRHKITKRGQNVTFRCDPISEHNRLYWYRQTLGQGPEFLTYFQNEAQLEKSRLLSDRFSAERPKGSFSTLEIQRTEQGDSAMYLCASSPLSDTQYFGPGTRLTVL.